Listed here are 14 T cell receptor beta chains from one sample, sequenced in a study of T-cell reconstitution after alpha-beta-depleted transplantation in children. TCRbeta library construction was performed incorporating unique molecular identifiers. TCRdb processed the PCR reads anew with MiXCR; each CDR3 protein has one entry. In the table there are nearly 350,000 distinct CDR3 sequences, 16% of which are singletons. The sequences come from PBMCs, mostly from graft donor cells, collected 360 days after TCRalphabeta/CD19-depleted stem cell transplant. Source of these receptors: a male patient aged 2 to 10 who had a stem cell transplant for acute lymphoblastic leukemia, so the T cells may come from the graft donor.

This clonotype was counted many times. The V and J genes are TRBV24-1 and TRBJ2-7, with D possibly matching TRBD2 (5 bases). The CDR3 contains 13 residues. CDR1 KGHDR and CDR2 SFDVKD come from the germline V gene. The V and J ends lost 4 bases and 3 bases respectively, with 9 bases between them. The CDR3 coding sequence is TGTGCCACCAGTGAGACGGGATTCTACGAGCAGTACTTC. This translates into CATSETGFYEQYF.

This clonotype was found many times. The rearrangement uses TRBV29-1 and TRBJ2-1; D may be TRBD2 (6 bases). The CDR3 extends over 15 amino acids. V dropped 1 base and J dropped 7 bases, with 17 bases sitting between them. CDR1 and CDR2 from the germline V gene are SQVTM and ANQGSEA. CDR3 in amino acids: CSVEGGTAVGNEQFF. CDR3 DNA: TGCAGCGTTGAAGGCGGGACGGCAGTTGGGAATGAGCAGTTCTTC.

V and J are TRBV18 and TRBJ1-2; D ambiguous. V was shortened by 3 bases and J by 0 bases, with 11 bases between the two germline ends. The length of the CDR3 is 15 residues. From germline, CDR1 is KGHSH and CDR2 LQKENI. Here the CDR3 reads CASSPMQATNYGYTF. DNA of the CDR3: TGTGCCAGCTCACCTATGCAGGCTACTAACTATGGCTACACCTTC. Variable domain in full (rest from reference TRBV18 and TRBJ1-2): NAGVMQNPRHLVRRRGQEARLRCSPMKGHSHVYWYRQLPEEGLKFMVYLQKENIIDESGMPKERFSAEFPKEGPSILRIQQVVRGDSAAYFCASSPMQATNYGYTFGSGTRLTVV.

This chain joins TRBV4-1 and TRBJ2-7; TRBD1 aligns across 11 bases. With V trimmed by 0 bases and J by 7 bases, 11 bases remained unmatched. This CDR3 region has 17 residues. The germline gives CDR1 MGHRA, CDR2 YSYEKL. CDR3 nucleotide sequence: TGCGCCAGCAGCCAAGATCCTCCGGGGACAGGGGGAGGGGAGCAGTACTTC. It translates to CASSQDPPGTGGGEQYF.

A few counts support this clonotype. The genes are TRBV18 and TRBJ1-5; D is uncertain. The V gene lost 3 bases and the J gene lost 3 bases, with 15 bases spanning the gap. The length of the CDR3 is 16 residues. Germline V gene data show CDR1 as KGHSH and CDR2 as LQKENI. The CDR3 DNA reads as TGTGCCAGCTCACCCCCTAACTCAGGTACCAATCAGCCCCAGCATTTT. It encodes CASSPPNSGTNQPQHF.

About this clonotype: A much larger clone differs by one base, so this may be a read error. The chain recombines TRBV5-1 with TRBJ2-7, with D possibly matching TRBD1 (5 bases). The germline CDR1 and CDR2 sequences are SGHRS and YFSETQ. CDR3 length: 13 residues. CDR3 sequence (DNA): TGCGCCAGCAGCTTGGAAGGGGATTACGAGCAGTGCTTC. It codes for CASSLEGDYEQCF.

J is TRBJ2-5 and V is TRBV20-1; D possibly corresponds to TRBD2 (5 bases). The ends were cut back, 3 bases at V and 0 bases at J, with 11 bases in the middle. This CDR3 region has 14 residues. Germline V lookup: CDR1 DFQATT, CDR2 SNEGSKA (reference sequence). The CDR3 region has the DNA TGCAGTGCTAGTGATCTGACTAACCAAGAGACCCAGTACTTC. Amino acid sequence: CSASDLTNQETQYF.

This clonotype was picked up a small number of times. The chain is built from TRBV19 and TRBJ2-5; no clear D. Trimming stripped 3 bases from V and 4 bases from J, with 12 bases between. CDR1 and CDR2 (germline): LNHDA, SQIVND (reference sequence). The CDR3 spans 14 residues. In DNA, the CDR3 is TGTGCCAGTAGTATGGCTGGGGTGCGAGAGACCCAGTACTTC. Residues: CASSMAGVRETQYF.

The chain carries TRBV5-1 and TRBJ2-5; D gene ambiguous. The germline V and J ends were trimmed by 0 bases and 1 base, with 16 bases remaining between them. CDR1 and CDR2 from the germline V gene are SGHRS and YFSETQ. The CDR3 covers 17 residues. The CDR3 protein is CASSLVSPLTFQETQYF. The CDR3 region has the DNA TGCGCCAGCAGCTTGGTCAGTCCCCTGACCTTCCAAGAGACCCAGTACTTC.

The J gene is TRBJ2-1, the V gene TRBV5-1, with 9 positions matching TRBD2. The length of the CDR3 is 15 residues. Germline V gene data show CDR1 as SGHRS and CDR2 as YFSETQ. After removal of 0 bases from V and 5 bases from J, the junction contained 3 bases not matched to a gene. The CDR3 loop is CASSLASGTHNEQFF. CDR3 DNA sequence: TGCGCCAGCAGCTTGGCTAGCGGGACTCACAATGAGCAGTTCTTC.

This clonotype was observed a few times. The rearrangement links TRBV12-3 or TRBV12-4 to TRBJ2-7, with TRBD1 matching 9 bases. This CDR3 is 14 amino acids long. V gave up 7 bases and J gave up 3 bases; unmatched junction bases: 7. The CDR3 bases are TGTGCCAGCACCCGGACAGGGGAAGGCTACGAGCAGTACTTC. Amino acids: CASTRTGEGYEQYF.

Only a few counts were recorded for this clonotype. The rearrangement joins TRBV2 to TRBJ2-1; 9 positions agree with TRBD2. The V gene end was trimmed by 5 bases and the J gene end by 4 bases; junction bases not matched to a gene: 9. CDR3 length equals 16 residues. Germline CDR1 reads SNHLY; CDR2 reads FYNNEI. CDR3 in amino acids: CASSRVASGAYNEQFF. CDR3 sequence (DNA): TGTGCCAGCAGTCGGGTGGCTAGCGGGGCTTACAATGAGCAGTTCTTC. Variable domain in full (rest from reference TRBV2 and TRBJ2-1): EPEVTQTPSHQVTQMGQEVILRCVPISNHLYFYWYRQILGQKVEFLVSFYNNEISEKSEIFDDQFSVERPDGSNFTLKIRSTKLEDSAMYFCASSRVASGAYNEQFFGPGTRLTVL.

This clonotype came up once. The chain employs TRBV6-2 or TRBV6-3 and TRBJ1-5; TRBD1 is a possible D gene (6 bases). Germline values: CDR1 MNHEY, CDR2 SVGEGT. With 4 bases removed from V and 0 bases from J, the gap between germline ends came to 16 bases. The CDR3 runs 17 residues. As DNA, the CDR3 is TGTGCCAGCAGTTTAGGAACAGGGATTTATAGCAATCAGCCCCAGCATTTT. It encodes CASSLGTGIYSNQPQHF.

This clonotype was detected ten times or more. The chain is built from TRBV28 and TRBJ2-7; 14 bases are a match to TRBD2. Germline V gene lookup returns CDR1 MDHEN and CDR2 SYDVKM. Unmatched junction bases numbered 12, after V lost 4 bases and J lost 4 bases. The length of the CDR3 is 18 residues. DNA of the CDR3: TGTGCCAGCAGTTCCACCTTGGGACTAGCGGGAGTCTCGTACGAGCAGTACTTC. Amino acid sequence: CASSSTLGLAGVSYEQYF.